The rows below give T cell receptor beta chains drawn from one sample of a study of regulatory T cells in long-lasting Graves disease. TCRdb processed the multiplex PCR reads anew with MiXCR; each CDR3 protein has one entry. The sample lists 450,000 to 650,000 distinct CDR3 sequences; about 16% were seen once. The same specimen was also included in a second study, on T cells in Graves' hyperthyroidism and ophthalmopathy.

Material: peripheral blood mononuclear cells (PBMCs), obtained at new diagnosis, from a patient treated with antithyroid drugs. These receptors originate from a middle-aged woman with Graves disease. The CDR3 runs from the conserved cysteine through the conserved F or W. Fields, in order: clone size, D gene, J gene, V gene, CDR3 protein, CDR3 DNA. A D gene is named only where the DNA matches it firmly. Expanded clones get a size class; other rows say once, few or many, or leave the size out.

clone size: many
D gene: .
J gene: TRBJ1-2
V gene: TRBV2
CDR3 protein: CASSESGDYGYTF
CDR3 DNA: TGTGCCAGCAGTGAATCCGGGGACTATGGCTACACCTTC

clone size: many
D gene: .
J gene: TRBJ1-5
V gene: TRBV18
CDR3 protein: CASSPDLNQPQHF
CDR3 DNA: TGTGCCAGCTCACCCGACTTAAATCAGCCCCAGCATTTT

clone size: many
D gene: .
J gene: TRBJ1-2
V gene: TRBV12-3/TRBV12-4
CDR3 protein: CASNPLGSAIYTF
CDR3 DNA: TGTGCCAGCAACCCGCTCGGGAGTGCTATCTACACCTTC

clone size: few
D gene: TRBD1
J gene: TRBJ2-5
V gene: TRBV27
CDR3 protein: CASRVTGGETQYF
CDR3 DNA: TGTGCCAGCAGAGTCACAGGGGGAGAGACCCAGTACTTC

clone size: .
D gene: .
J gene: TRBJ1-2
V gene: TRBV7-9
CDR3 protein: CASSFASQSPNYGYTF
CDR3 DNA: TGTGCCAGCAGCTTCGCTTCGCAGTCGCCTAACTATGGCTACACCTTC

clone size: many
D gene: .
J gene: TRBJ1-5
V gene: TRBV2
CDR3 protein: CASSEALVGQPQHF
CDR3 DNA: TGTGCCAGCAGTGAAGCGCTAGTGGGGCAGCCCCAGCATTTT

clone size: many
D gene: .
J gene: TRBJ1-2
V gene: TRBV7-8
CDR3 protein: CASSLAGQEVYGYTF
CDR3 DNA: TGTGCCAGCAGCTTAGCGGGCCAGGAGGTGTATGGCTACACCTTC

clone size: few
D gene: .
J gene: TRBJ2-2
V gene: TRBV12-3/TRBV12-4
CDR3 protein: CASSLVEGVSGELFF
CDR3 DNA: TGTGCCAGCAGTTTAGTGGAGGGTGTCTCCGGGGAGCTGTTTTTT

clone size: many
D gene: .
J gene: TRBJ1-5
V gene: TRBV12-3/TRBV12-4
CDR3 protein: CASSPRLPGQSNQPQHF
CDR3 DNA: TGTGCCAGCAGTCCAAGGCTCCCCGGACAGAGTAATCAGCCCCAGCATTTT

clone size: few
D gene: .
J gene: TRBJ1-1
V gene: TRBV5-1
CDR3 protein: CASRASSATEAFF
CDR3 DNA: TGCGCCAGCAGGGCTAGTTCCGCCACTGAAGCTTTCTTT

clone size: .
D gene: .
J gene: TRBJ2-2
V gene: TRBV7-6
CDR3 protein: CASSLEKGELFF
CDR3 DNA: TGTGCCAGCAGCTTAGAGAAAGGGGAGCTGTTTTTT

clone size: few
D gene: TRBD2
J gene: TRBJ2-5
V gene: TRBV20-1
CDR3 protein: CSARGTSGGIQETQYF
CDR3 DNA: TGCAGTGCTAGGGGGACTAGCGGGGGGATTCAAGAGACCCAGTACTTC

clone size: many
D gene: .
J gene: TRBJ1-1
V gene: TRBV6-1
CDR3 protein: CASTQDTLMNTEAFF
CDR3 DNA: TGTGCCAGCACACAAGATACGCTCATGAACACTGAAGCTTTCTTT

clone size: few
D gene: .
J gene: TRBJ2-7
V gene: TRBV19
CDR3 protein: CASSIMESVSEQYF
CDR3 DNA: TGTGCCAGTAGTATTATGGAGTCAGTGAGCGAGCAGTACTTC

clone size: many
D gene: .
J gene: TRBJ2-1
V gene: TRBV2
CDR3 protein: CASSERDNSYNEQFF
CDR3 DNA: TGTGCCAGCAGTGAACGGGACAACTCCTACAATGAGCAGTTCTTC

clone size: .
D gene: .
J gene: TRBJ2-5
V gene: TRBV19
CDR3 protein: CASNIPGTQETQYF
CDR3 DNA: TGTGCCAGTAACATACCCGGGACGCAAGAGACCCAGTACTTC

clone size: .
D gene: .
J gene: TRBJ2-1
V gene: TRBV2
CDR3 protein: CASSRDGNNEQFF
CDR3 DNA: TGTGCCAGCAGCAGGGACGGAAACAATGAGCAGTTCTTC

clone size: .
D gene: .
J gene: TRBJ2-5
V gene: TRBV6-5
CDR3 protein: CASSYFSNPETQYF
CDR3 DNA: TGTGCCAGCAGTTACTTCTCTAACCCAGAGACCCAGTACTTC